A single sample is the source of the 12 T cell receptor delta chains below, sequenced in a study of Vδ1+ human thymocytes (dated by TCRdb to between 2017 and 2018). The study at large found these results: Unlike the oligoclonal repertoires in peripheral blood, the thymic TRG and TRD repertoires appeared highly polyclonal, with Gaussian CDR3 length distributions.

These receptors have no known antigen. Instrument on record: Illumina MiSeq. RNA was extracted with the RNeasy mini kit and reverse transcribed using Superscript III. Multiplex PCR was used to generate CDR3 amplicons, with pooled V-gene forward primers and a constant-region reverse primer carrying Illumina adaptor overhangs. Clones were re-identified by TCRdb from the public reads with CATT, and rows with the same DNA were merged. This sample is represented by tens of thousands of delta-chain clones; 25% to 35% of them were singletons. Of the sample, roughly 1.6% is held by the ten largest clones. Sequenced sample: Vdelta1+ gamma-delta thymocytes from the thymus. This specimen's cell subset or site label, interpreted: FACS-sorted CD3+ TCRalphabeta- TCRVdelta1+ TCRVdelta2- thymocytes. These receptors all stem from a boy younger than two who had congenital heart surgery.

Regarding this clone: One base away lies a much larger clone, so this may be a sequencing read error. The chain employs TRDV1 and TRDJ2, with D possibly matching TRDD2 (6 bases). V lost 8 bases, J lost 1 base, and 26 bases lay in between. This CDR3 has 19 residues. The V gene's germline CDR1 is TSWWSYY and CDR2 QGS. The CDR3 spells CALRATFLPSVILTAQLFF. The CDR3 bases are TGTGCTCTTAGGGCCACATTCCTCCCTTCCGTGATTTTGACAGCACAACTCTTCTTT.

This clone was observed a few times. The chain recombines TRDV1 with TRDJ1; weak D call: TRDD3 (6 bases). Trimming cost V 2 bases and J 10 bases, with 26 bases left between them. Germline values: CDR1 TSWWSYY, CDR2 QGS. The CDR3 has 17 residues. CDR3 amino acids: CALGEWSQAGFDGGLIF. The CDR3 nucleotides read TGTGCTCTTGGGGAATGGTCCCAAGCTGGGTTCGATGGGGGACTCATCTTT.

The chain couples TRDV1 to TRDJ1, with D hard to call. The V gene's germline CDR1 is TSWWSYY and CDR2 QGS. The CDR3 loop spans 14 amino acids. V was shortened by 4 bases and J by 3 bases, with 12 bases between the two germline ends. CDR3 sequence: CALGVRDRSDKLIF. DNA of the CDR3: TGTGCTCTTGGGGTACGAGACCGGTCCGATAAACTCATCTTT.

At least ten counts were recorded for this clone. Other DNA sequences in the same sample also yield this CDR3. The chain employs TRDV1 and TRDJ1; no clear D. This CDR3 has 19 amino acids. Germline CDR1 TSWWSYY, CDR2 QGS. V lost 2 bases, J lost 0 bases, and 22 bases lay in between. The CDR3 DNA sequence: TGTGCTCTTGGGGAAACAGGATCTTTAGGCTGGACGTACACCGATAAACTCATCTTT. This codes for CALGETGSLGWTYTDKLIF.

The chain is built from TRDV1 and TRDJ1; D gene uncertain. Trimming pared 2 bases from V and 2 bases from J, leaving 21 bases between. Germline-derived CDR1 and CDR2 are TSWWSYY and QGS. The CDR3 sequence is 18 residues long. CDR3 protein: CALGENGQLSPLTDKLIF. The CDR3 DNA sequence: TGTGCTCTTGGGGAAAACGGTCAACTAAGTCCCCTAACCGATAAACTCATCTTT.

Worth noting for this clone: Just one base apart from a much larger clone, this may be a read error. This chain links TRDV1 with TRDJ1; D call uncertain. The CDR3 totals 17 residues. Germline CDR1 is TSWWSYY and CDR2 is QGS. The CDR3 sequence is CALGAPIHLGYTYKLIF. CDR3 DNA sequence: TGTGCTCTTGGGGCCCCTATTCACCTAGGGTACACCTATAAACTCATCTTT.

This clone was counted only a few times. Additional DNA sequences in this sample encode the identical CDR3. The rearrangement uses TRDV1 and TRDJ1, with D perhaps being TRDD2 or TRDD3 (8 bases each). V was trimmed by 5 bases and J by 6 bases, leaving 31 bases between them. This CDR3 region has 19 residues. CDR1 and CDR2 (germline): TSWWSYY, QGS. This CDR3 reads CALGKELPTRTLGAHKLIF. The CDR3 coding sequence is TGTGCTCTTGGGAAGGAACTTCCTACTCGAACACTGGGGGCTCATAAACTCATCTTT.

Only a few counts were recorded for this clone. The chain uses TRDV1 and TRDJ1, with D possibly being TRDD2 or TRDD3 (7 bases each). The CDR3 covers 21 residues. Trimming took off 3 bases at V and 5 bases at J, with 34 bases between the two ends. The germline V gene has CDR1 TSWWSYY and CDR2 QGS. CDR3: CALGDSAFLSYWGIDMDKLIF. CDR3 nucleotide sequence: TGTGCTCTTGGGGATTCGGCCTTCCTTTCGTACTGGGGTATCGATATGGATAAACTCATCTTT.

About this clone itself: One end of the junction fails to match germline, which may point to a read error. V is TRDV1 and J is TRDJ1; D not certain. CDR1 is TSWWSYY, CDR2 QGS, per germline. The CDR3 is 15 residues long. The CDR3 reads CALGKLKSYTDKLIF. The CDR3 DNA sequence: TGTGCTCTTGGGAAACTAAAGTCTTACACCGATAAACTCATCTTT.

On this clone itself: A much larger clone is a single base away; this may be a read error. The sample carries other DNA sequences with the same CDR3. The genes are TRDV1 and TRDJ1; TRDD3 might be the D (6 bases). Germline-derived CDR1 and CDR2 are TSWWSYY and QGS. The CDR3 runs to 15 residues. The CDR3 here is CALGERPSNWAKLIF. CDR3 DNA: TGTGCCCTTGGGGAAAGACCGTCAAACTGGGCTAAACTCATCTTT.

This clone was observed a few times. This chain connects TRDV1 to TRDJ1; 8 bases match TRDD3. Germline loops: CDR1 TSWWSYY, CDR2 QGS. J was trimmed by 4 bases and V by 9 bases; bases with no gene match: 16. The CDR3 consists of 16 residues. The CDR3 nucleotides are TGTGCTCTCTCCTACGGGGATACCGACGCTCGCGATAAACTCATCTTT. Translated: CALSYGDTDARDKLIF.

This clone was counted only a few times. The gene calls are TRDV1 and TRDJ1; TRDD3 agrees at 13 bases. After removal of 2 bases from V and 4 bases from J, the junction contained 22 bases not matched to a gene. Germline CDR1 and CDR2: TSWWSYY and QGS. The CDR3 spans 22 residues. CDR3 region: CALGETGSRGYWGIRANDKLIF. For the CDR3, the DNA is TGTGCTCTTGGGGAAACTGGGTCGAGGGGGTACTGGGGGATACGCGCCAACGATAAACTCATCTTT.